These 23 T cell receptor beta chains share one sample of origin, sequenced in a study of technical replicates of blood from several donors. Profiled with immunoSEQ multiplex PCR; TCRdb holds only in-frame clones, not every one. The sample includes over 75,000 clones, 95% to 98% of them seen just once. Input material: T cells isolated from PBMCs. These receptor sequences come from a human donor in good health.

The genes are TRBV7-6 and TRBJ2-1; TRBD2 agrees at 12 bases. Germline trimming cut 4 bases from V and 10 bases from J; bases unmatched to any gene: 5. The CDR3 totals 14 residues. Germline V gives CDR1 SGHVS, CDR2 FNYEAQ. This CDR3 is CASSSLAGGWEQFF. The CDR3 DNA reads TGTGCCAGCAGCTCACTAGCGGGAGGTTGGGAGCAGTTCTTC.

This chain links TRBV14 with TRBJ2-3; a weak D match, TRBD1 (5 bases). The germline V gene has CDR1 SGHDN and CDR2 FVKESK. Trimming cost V 6 bases and J 1 base, with 20 bases left between them. The CDR3 is made up of 17 amino acids. CDR3 sequence: CASSVQGLISGTDTQYF. DNA of the CDR3: TGTGCCAGCAGTGTTCAGGGCCTGATATCGGGCACAGATACGCAGTATTTT.

V and J are TRBV12-5 and TRBJ1-5, with 11 nucleotides matching TRBD1. Trimming took 1 base from V and 7 from J; bases not matched to a gene: 3. Germline assignment: CDR1 LGHNT and CDR2 FRNRAP. CDR3 length: 15 amino acids. The CDR3 loop reads CASGLGGTGGQPQHF. The CDR3 DNA reads TGTGCTAGTGGTTTGGGAGGGACAGGGGGGCAGCCCCAGCATTTT.

The chain uses TRBV6-1 and TRBJ1-2, with 8 bases matching TRBD1. The CDR3 is made up of 14 amino acids. J lost 8 bases, V lost 6 bases, and 11 bases had no gene match. Germline values: CDR1 MNHNS, CDR2 SASEGT. The CDR3 reads CASRSRGRLEGYTF. The CDR3 DNA reads as TGTGCCAGCAGGAGCAGGGGGCGCTTGGAGGGCTACACCTTC.

The chain employs TRBV6-5 and TRBJ1-5, with D perhaps TRBD1 (6 bases). Germline CDR1 and CDR2: MNHEY and SVGAGI. With 6 bases removed from V and 3 bases from J, the gap between germline ends came to 12 bases. This CDR3 is 14 amino acids long. The DNA for the CDR3 is TGTGCCAGCAGCTCCCGACAGGACAATCAGCCCCAGCATTTT. As protein: CASSSRQDNQPQHF.

The rearrangement links TRBV5-4 to TRBJ2-2; D may be TRBD2 (5 bases). Trimming took off 0 bases at V and 6 bases at J, with 12 bases between the two ends. CDR3 length: 15 amino acids. Germline V gene data show CDR1 as SGHNT and CDR2 as YYREEE (reference sequence). As DNA, the CDR3 is TGTGCCAGCAGCTTGGGACGGGGAGAGGCCGGGGAGCTGTTTTTT. It is translated as CASSLGRGEAGELFF.

The chain links TRBV2 to TRBJ2-1; 12 nucleotides agree with TRBD1. CDR3 length: 16 residues. V was pared by 6 bases and J by 4 bases, with 7 bases of the junction left unmatched. From germline, CDR1 is SNHLY and CDR2 FYNNEI. This CDR3 reads CASREGTGGFYNEQFF. The CDR3 DNA follows: TGTGCCAGCAGGGAGGGGACAGGGGGCTTTTACAATGAGCAGTTCTTC.

The chain carries TRBV7-9 and TRBJ2-1; TRBD2 is a possible D gene (6 bases). Germline-derived CDR1 and CDR2 are SEHNR and FQNEAQ (reference sequence). The CDR3 runs to 12 residues. Between the trimmed V and J ends, which lost 5 bases and 9 bases, there was a span of 11 bases. The CDR3 coding sequence is TGTGCCAGCAGCCAAGAGGGACTTGAGCAGTTCTTC. This codes for CASSQEGLEQFF.

The chain has TRBV30 and TRBJ1-3; 8 bases match TRBD1. V dropped 1 base and J dropped 0; count of bases not matched to a gene: 5. Germline CDR1 is GTSNPN and CDR2 is SVGIG (reference sequence). The CDR3 covers 16 residues. The CDR3 is CAWSAGGLGSGNTIYF. The CDR3 DNA follows: TGTGCCTGGAGTGCAGGGGGCCTCGGCTCTGGAAACACCATATATTTT.

The V gene is TRBV27, the J gene TRBJ2-7; 11 nucleotides align to TRBD2. V lost 6 bases, J lost 2 bases, and 6 bases stayed unmatched. The CDR3 covers 15 residues. From germline, CDR1 is MNHEY and CDR2 SMNVEV (reference sequence). The CDR3 is CASRDTSGRTYEQYF. As DNA, the CDR3 is TGTGCCAGCAGGGACACTAGCGGGAGAACCTACGAGCAGTACTTC.

This clone was counted once. This chain uses TRBV5-4 with TRBJ2-1, with TRBD2 matching over 7 bases. Germline V gene sequence: CDR1 SGHNT, CDR2 YYREEE (reference sequence). The CDR3 runs 12 residues. Losses at the gene ends were 6 bases for V and 7 bases for J; bases not matched to a gene: 4. CDR3 protein: CASTGLGNEQFF. The DNA for the CDR3 is TGTGCCAGCACTGGACTAGGGAATGAGCAGTTCTTC.

This clone was recorded only once. The J gene is TRBJ2-7, the V gene TRBV6-5; 11 nucleotides agree with TRBD2. V trimming: 7 bases; J trimming: 7 bases; junction bases outside the gene matches: 9. Germline CDR1 and CDR2: MNHEY and SVGAGI. This CDR3 contains 14 residues. CDR3 sequence reads: CASTQTSGTFEQYF. CDR3 nucleotides: TGTGCCAGCACTCAGACTAGCGGGACGTTTGAGCAGTACTTC.

The sample holds one count of this clone. The gene calls are TRBV18 and TRBJ2-7; 7 bases line up with TRBD1. V gave up 2 bases and J gave up 2 bases; unmatched junction bases: 12. CDR1 is KGHSH, CDR2 LQKENI, per germline. The CDR3 totals 17 residues. The CDR3 region has the DNA TGTGCCAGCTCACCAGATTATGCGGAGACAGGGACCTACGAGCAGTACTTC. It is translated as CASSPDYAETGTYEQYF.

CDR3 region: CAISRQDNQPQHF. Written as DNA, the CDR3 is TGTGCCATCAGTCGACAGGACAATCAGCCCCAGCATTTT. The chain couples TRBV10-3 to TRBJ1-5, with D possibly matching TRBD1 (6 bases). CDR3 length: 13 residues. The V end lost 5 bases, the J end lost 3 bases, and 8 bases lay between the germline ends. Germline CDR1 reads ENHRY; CDR2 reads SYGVKD.

V is TRBV27 and J is TRBJ1-4; D call uncertain. Between the trimmed V and J ends, which lost 3 bases and 5 bases, there was a span of 10 bases. The germline CDR1 and CDR2 sequences are MNHEY and SMNVEV (reference sequence). The CDR3 contains 14 residues. The CDR3 DNA reads TGTGCCAGCAGTTTTGGGGTAGCGAATGAAAAACTGTTTTTT. It specifies CASSFGVANEKLFF.

This sequence joins TRBV2 and TRBJ1-1; D remains unclear. The CDR3 loop spans 11 amino acids. CDR1 and CDR2 (germline): SNHLY, FYNNEI. The V end lost 4 bases, the J end lost 8 bases, and 8 bases lay between the germline ends. The CDR3 sequence: CASSVNWEAFF. CDR3 coding DNA: TGTGCCAGCAGTGTTAACTGGGAAGCTTTCTTT.

V gene TRBV5-6 combines with J gene TRBJ2-7; no clear D gene. Germline V CDR1 and CDR2: SGHDT, YYEEEE. Trimming removed 4 bases at V and 2 bases at J, with 16 bases between. The CDR3 consists of 15 residues. For the CDR3, the DNA is TGTGCCAGCAGCCCTTCTACCCTTCTGCCCTACGAGCAGTACTTC. Its protein product is CASSPSTLLPYEQYF. Combining the CDR3 with reference TRBV5-6 and TRBJ2-7 gives the whole variable domain DAGVTQSPTHLIKTRGQQVTLRCSPKSGHDTVSWYQQALGQGPQFIFQYYEEEERQRGNFPDRFSGHQFPNYSSELNVNALLLGDSALYLCASSPSTLLPYEQYFGPGTRLTVT.

The chain is built from TRBV2 and TRBJ1-1; D may be TRBD1 (6 bases). V dropped 6 bases and J dropped 7 bases, with 12 bases sitting between them. Germline V gene data show CDR1 as SNHLY and CDR2 as FYNNEI. There are 12 residues in the CDR3. The CDR3 loop is CASSLDRYEAFF. CDR3 in DNA: TGTGCCAGCAGCCTCGACAGGTATGAAGCTTTCTTT.

The V call is TRBV27, the J call TRBJ2-5; D call uncertain. Per germline, CDR1 MNHEY and CDR2 SMNVEV (reference sequence). The CDR3 is 14 residues long. V lost 8 bases, J lost 2 bases, and 15 bases lay in between. The CDR3 DNA is TGTGCCAGCCATACAATCGGAGATCAAGAGACCCAGTACTTC. This translates into CASHTIGDQETQYF.

The count of this clone is one. The chain is built from TRBV5-1 and TRBJ2-5; tentative D call: TRBD1 (5 bases). V was pared by 4 bases and J by 1 base, with 11 bases between. CDR1 is SGHRS, CDR2 YFSETQ, per germline. The CDR3 contains 14 residues. The CDR3 loop is CASSIGQGQETQYF. DNA of the CDR3: TGCGCCAGCAGCATAGGGCAGGGCCAAGAGACCCAGTACTTC.

The rearrangement uses TRBV6-5 and TRBJ2-7; the D gene is possibly TRBD1 (6 bases). Germline CDR1 MNHEY, CDR2 SVGAGI. V was trimmed by 0 bases and J by 2 bases, leaving 11 bases between them. The CDR3 runs 15 residues. The CDR3, as DNA: TGTGCCAGCAGTTACTCGAACAGGGAACCCTACGAGCAGTACTTC. It encodes CASSYSNREPYEQYF.

The gene calls are TRBV5-4 and TRBJ1-2; maybe TRBD1 (6 bases). This CDR3 comprises 13 residues. Germline lookup yields CDR1 SGHNT and CDR2 YYREEE (reference sequence). V was pared by 4 bases and J by 4 bases, with 11 bases between. CDR3 amino acids: CASSQDSRYGYTF. DNA for the CDR3: TGTGCCAGCAGCCAGGACAGCCGCTATGGCTACACCTTC.

This sequence joins TRBV5-1 and TRBJ2-5, with 11 bases that match TRBD2. The germline gives CDR1 SGHRS, CDR2 YFSETQ. The CDR3 is made up of 15 amino acids. The trim removed 7 bases at V and 2 bases at J, leaving 7 bases unmatched. This chain's CDR3 is CASGPSGGPQETQYF. The DNA of the CDR3 is TGCGCCAGCGGGCCTAGCGGGGGGCCTCAAGAGACCCAGTACTTC.